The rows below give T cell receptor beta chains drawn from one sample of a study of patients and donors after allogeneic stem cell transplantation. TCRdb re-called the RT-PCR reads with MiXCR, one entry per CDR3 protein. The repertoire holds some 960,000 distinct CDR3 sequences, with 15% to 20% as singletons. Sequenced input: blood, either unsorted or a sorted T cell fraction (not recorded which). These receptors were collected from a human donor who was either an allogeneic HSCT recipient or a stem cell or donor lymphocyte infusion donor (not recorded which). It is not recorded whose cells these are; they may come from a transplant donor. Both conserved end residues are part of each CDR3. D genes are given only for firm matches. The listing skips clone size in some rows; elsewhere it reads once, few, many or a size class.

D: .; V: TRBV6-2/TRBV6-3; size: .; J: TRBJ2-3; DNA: TGTGCCAGCAGTTACTCGAGGGGGACCCCCACAGATACGCAGTATTTT; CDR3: CASSYSRGTPTDTQYF
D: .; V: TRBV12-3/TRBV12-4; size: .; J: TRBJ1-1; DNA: TGTGCCAGCAGTAAACATAGGATGAACACTGAAGCTTTCTTT; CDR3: CASSKHRMNTEAFF
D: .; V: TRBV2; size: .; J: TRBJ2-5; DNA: TGTGCCAGCAACTATGCGGTAGAGACCCAGTACTTC; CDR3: CASNYAVETQYF
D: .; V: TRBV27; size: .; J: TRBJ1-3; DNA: TGTGCCAGCAGACCCAATTCAGGGAGCTCTGGAAACACCATATATTTT; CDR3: CASRPNSGSSGNTIYF
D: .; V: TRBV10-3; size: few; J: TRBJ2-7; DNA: TGTGCCATCAGTGAGTCGAAAAAGGGCGATTACGAGCAGTACTTC; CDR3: CAISESKKGDYEQYF
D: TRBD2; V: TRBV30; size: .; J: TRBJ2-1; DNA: TGTGCCTGGAGTGTTCGGGGGAGGGCTGGCAATGAGCAGTTCTTC; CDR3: CAWSVRGRAGNEQFF
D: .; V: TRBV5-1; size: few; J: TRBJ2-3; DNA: TGCGCCAGCAGCCACGGACTTTCCGGCACAGATACGCAGTATTTT; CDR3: CASSHGLSGTDTQYF
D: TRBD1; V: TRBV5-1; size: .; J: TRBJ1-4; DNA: TGCGCCAGCAGCTTGGGGCCCCGACGACAGGGACGAGATGAAAAACTGTTTTTT; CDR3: CASSLGPRRQGRDEKLFF
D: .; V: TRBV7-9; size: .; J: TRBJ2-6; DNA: TGTGCCGGGCTAGTCTCTGGGGCCAACGTCCTGACTTTC; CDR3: CAGLVSGANVLTF
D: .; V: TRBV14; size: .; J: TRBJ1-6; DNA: TGTGCCAGCAGCCGGCCCGGGGTGTGGAATTCACCCCTCCACTTT; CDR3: CASSRPGVWNSPLHF
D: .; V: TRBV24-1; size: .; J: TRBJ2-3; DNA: TGTGCCACCAGTGATCCTAAAACTAGCACAGATACGCAGTATTTT; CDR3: CATSDPKTSTDTQYF
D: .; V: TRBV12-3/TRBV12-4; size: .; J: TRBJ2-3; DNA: TGTGCCAGCAGTTTAGCGAAGGCGCTAGCGAGTCGCACAGATACGCAGTATTTT; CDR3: CASSLAKALASRTDTQYF
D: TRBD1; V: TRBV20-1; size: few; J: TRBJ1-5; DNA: TGCAGTGCTAGAGACCAAGACAGGGGTGGGGATAATCAGCCCCAGCATTTT; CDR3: CSARDQDRGGDNQPQHF
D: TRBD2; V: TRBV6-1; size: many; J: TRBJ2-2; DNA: TGTGCCAGCAGGGACCGGGGGGGAGGGACCGGGGAGCTGTTTTTT; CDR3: CASRDRGGGTGELFF
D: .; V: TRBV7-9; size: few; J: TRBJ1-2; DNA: TGTGCCAGCAGCTTAGCGCGCCACGATGGCTACACCTTC; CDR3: CASSLARHDGYTF
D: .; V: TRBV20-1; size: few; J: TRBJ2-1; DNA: TGCAGTGCTCATAGGATGGACCAGAGCTCCTACAATGAGCAGTTCTTC; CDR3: CSAHRMDQSSYNEQFF
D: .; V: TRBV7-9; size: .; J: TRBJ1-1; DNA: TGTGCCAGCAGCATTCATAACGTGAACACTGAAGCTTTCTTT; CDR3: CASSIHNVNTEAFF
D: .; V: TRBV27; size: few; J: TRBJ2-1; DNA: TGTGCCAGCAGTTTATTGGGGGAGTATCCCAATGAGCAGTTCTTC; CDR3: CASSLLGEYPNEQFF
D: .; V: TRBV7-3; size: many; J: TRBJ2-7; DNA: TGTGCCAGCAGCTTAACGGCATCCATACCCTTCTCCTACGAGCAGTACTTC; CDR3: CASSLTASIPFSYEQYF
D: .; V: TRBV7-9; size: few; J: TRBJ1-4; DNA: TGTTCCAGCAGTGGTGTATTCGGCGACCTTAATGAAAAACTGTTTTTT; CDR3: CSSSGVFGDLNEKLFF
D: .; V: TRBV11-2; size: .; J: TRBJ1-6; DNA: TGTGCCAGCAGCCCCGACAGCGGGTGGACACCCCTCCACTTT; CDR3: CASSPDSGWTPLHF
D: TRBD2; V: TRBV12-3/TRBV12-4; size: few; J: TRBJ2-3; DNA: TGTGCCAGCAGTCTCGGGGGAGGGCCCCTCCCAGATACGCAGTATTTT; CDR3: CASSLGGGPLPDTQYF
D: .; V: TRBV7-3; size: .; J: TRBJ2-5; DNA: TGTGCCAGCAGCCTAGGGTTCCAAGGGACCCAGTACTTC; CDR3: CASSLGFQGTQYF
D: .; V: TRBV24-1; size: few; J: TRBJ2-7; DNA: TGTGCCACGCTCTACGAGCAGTACTTC; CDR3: CATLYEQYF
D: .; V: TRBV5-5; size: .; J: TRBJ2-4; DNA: TGTGCCAGCAGCTTGGAAGCAACAGCCAAAAACATTCAGTACTTC; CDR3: CASSLEATAKNIQYF
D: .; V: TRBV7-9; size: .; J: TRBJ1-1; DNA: TGTGCCAGCAGCTTTGGCATTGGGGAAGCTTTCTTT; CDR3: CASSFGIGEAFF
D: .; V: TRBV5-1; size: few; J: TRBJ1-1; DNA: TGCGCCAGCAGCACGGGTGGTCGCCAGCGGAACACTGAAGCTTTCTTT; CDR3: CASSTGGRQRNTEAFF
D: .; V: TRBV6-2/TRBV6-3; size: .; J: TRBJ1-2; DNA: TGTGCCAGCAGTGCGGGACGGAGGATCTATGGCTACACCTTC; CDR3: CASSAGRRIYGYTF
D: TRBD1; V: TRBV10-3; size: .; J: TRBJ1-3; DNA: TGTGCCATCAGTACCCAGGGGGGAGACGGAAACACCATATATTTT; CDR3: CAISTQGGDGNTIYF
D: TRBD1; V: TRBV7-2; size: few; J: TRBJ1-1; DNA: TGTGCCAGCAGCCCGCTACAGGGGTTTACAGTTAAAGCTTTCTTT; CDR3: CASSPLQGFTVKAFF
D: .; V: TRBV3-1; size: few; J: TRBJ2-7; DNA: TGTGCCAGCAGCCAGGTCTTGAGGCCTGGGGAGCAGTACTTC; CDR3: CASSQVLRPGEQYF
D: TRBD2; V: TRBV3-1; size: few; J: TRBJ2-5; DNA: TGTGCCAGCAGCCAAATACCTTCCGGGACTAGCGGGGGGGGCCAAGAGACCCAGTACTTC; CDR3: CASSQIPSGTSGGGQETQYF
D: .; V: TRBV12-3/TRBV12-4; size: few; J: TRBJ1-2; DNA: TGTGCCAGCACCTCCCGGGACACCGGAGTCCGGGGCTACACCTTC; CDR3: CASTSRDTGVRGYTF
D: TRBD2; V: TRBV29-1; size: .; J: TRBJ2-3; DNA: TGCAGCGTTTCACGGGGGGGAGATACGCAGTATTTT; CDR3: CSVSRGGDTQYF
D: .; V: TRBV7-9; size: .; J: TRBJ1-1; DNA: TGTGCCAGCAGCTTTCGAGGCGGTAAGAACACTGAAGCTTTCTTT; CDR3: CASSFRGGKNTEAFF
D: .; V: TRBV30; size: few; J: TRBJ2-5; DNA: TGTGCCTGGAGCGGGGCTTTGCAAGAGACCCAGTACTTC; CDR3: CAWSGALQETQYF
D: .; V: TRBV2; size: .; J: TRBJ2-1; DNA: TGTGCCAGCAGTGAACAGCCTAGCTCCTACAATGAGCAGTTCTTC; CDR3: CASSEQPSSYNEQFF
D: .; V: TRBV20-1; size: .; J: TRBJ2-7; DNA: TGCAGTGCTACCAGGGGGAGGTACGAGCAGTACTTC; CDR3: CSATRGRYEQYF
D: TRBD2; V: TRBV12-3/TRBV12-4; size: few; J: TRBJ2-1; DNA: TGTGCCAGCAGTTTGGGACTAGTTAGAGGCAATGAGCAGTTCTTC; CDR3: CASSLGLVRGNEQFF
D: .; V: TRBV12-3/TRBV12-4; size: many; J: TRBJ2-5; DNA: TGTGCCAGCACCCAAGTGGGGCTTATAGAGACCCAGTACTTC; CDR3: CASTQVGLIETQYF
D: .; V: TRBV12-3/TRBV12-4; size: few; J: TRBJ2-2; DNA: TGTGCCAGCAGGGTAGGATCGGAAATCACCGGGGAGCTGTTTTTT; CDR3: CASRVGSEITGELFF
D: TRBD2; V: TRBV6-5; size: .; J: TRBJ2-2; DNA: TGTGCCAGCAGTTACTCGAGTCTAGCGGAGGGCAACACCGGGGAGCTGTTTTTT; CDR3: CASSYSSLAEGNTGELFF
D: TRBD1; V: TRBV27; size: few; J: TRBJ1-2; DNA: TGTGCCAGCAGTTTATCGGCAGGGGGCTCCTCAGGCTACACCTTC; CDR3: CASSLSAGGSSGYTF
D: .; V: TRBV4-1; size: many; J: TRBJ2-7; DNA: TGCGCCAGCAGCCAAGAATATTGGGGGGCGGACGAGCAGTACTTC; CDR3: CASSQEYWGADEQYF
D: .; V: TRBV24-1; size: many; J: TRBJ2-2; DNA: TGTGCCACCGGTTTAAGGGAACCCGGGGAGCTGTTTTTT; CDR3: CATGLREPGELFF
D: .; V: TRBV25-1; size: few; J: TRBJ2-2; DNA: TGTGCCAGCAGTGATCGCAGGGCCATCACCGGGGAGCTGTTTTTT; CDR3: CASSDRRAITGELFF
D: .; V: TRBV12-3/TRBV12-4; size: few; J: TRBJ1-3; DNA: TGTGCCAGCAGCGCGCACCTACAGGGATCTGGAAACACCATATATTTT; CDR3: CASSAHLQGSGNTIYF
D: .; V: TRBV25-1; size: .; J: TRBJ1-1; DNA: TGTGCCAGCAGTGGAGAGGGGAAGGGCCCCGCTGAAGCTTTCTTT; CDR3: CASSGEGKGPAEAFF
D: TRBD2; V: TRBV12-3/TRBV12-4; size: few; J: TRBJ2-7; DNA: TGTGCCAGCACCATGAGCGGGGGTAGAGCCTACGAGCAGTACTTC; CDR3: CASTMSGGRAYEQYF
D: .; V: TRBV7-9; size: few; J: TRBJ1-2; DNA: TGTGCCAGCAGCCTACAGGGAGGGGGTAGCTATGGCTACACCTTC; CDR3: CASSLQGGGSYGYTF
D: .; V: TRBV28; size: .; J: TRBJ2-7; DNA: TGTGCCAGCAGTTTACACCGCTCCTACGAGCAGTACTTC; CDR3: CASSLHRSYEQYF
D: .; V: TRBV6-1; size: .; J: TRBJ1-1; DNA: TGTGCCAGCAGTGAATTACGGGGGACTGAAGCTTTCTTT; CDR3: CASSELRGTEAFF
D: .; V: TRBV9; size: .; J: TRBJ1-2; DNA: TGTGCCAGCAGCGTAGAGGGATTTAACTATGGCTACACCTTC; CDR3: CASSVEGFNYGYTF
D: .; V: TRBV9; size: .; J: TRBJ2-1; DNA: TGTGCCAGCAGCGTAGCCCCGGGCTATGAGCAGTTCTTC; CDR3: CASSVAPGYEQFF